What follows are 21 T cell receptor beta chains derived from one specimen sequenced in a study of spatial heterogeneity in lung cancer. Time point noted: blood at routine non-recurrence follow-up after resection. TCRdb reprocessed the 5' RACE reads via MiXCR and lists one record per CDR3 protein. The table shows 85,000 to 100,000 distinct CDR3 sequences, with roughly 19% occurring only once. This sample comprised PBMCs, obtained at follow-up. These TCRs come from a male donor with early-stage non-small cell lung cancer.

In this sample, this clonotype turned up a few times. The chain carries TRBV19 and TRBJ1-5; 8 bases are shared with TRBD1. V shed 9 bases, J shed 6 bases, and the junction held 10 bases outside the gene matches. Germline lookup yields CDR1 LNHDA and CDR2 SQIVND (reference sequence). The CDR3 has 14 amino acids. CDR3 sequence (DNA): TGTGCCAGCAGATTCCAGGGGGCAGGTCAGCCCCAGCATTTT. As protein: CASRFQGAGQPQHF.

J is TRBJ2-4 and V is TRBV2; D perhaps matches TRBD2 (6 bases). Germline V gives CDR1 SNHLY, CDR2 FYNNEI. The V end lost 10 bases, the J end lost 0 bases, and 19 bases lay between the germline ends. This CDR3 comprises 16 residues. This chain's CDR3 is CATSLTSFGAKNIQYF. CDR3 nucleotide sequence: TGTGCCACCAGCCTCACTAGCTTCGGAGCCAAAAACATTCAGTACTTC.

The chain uses TRBV12-3 or TRBV12-4 and TRBJ2-5, with no clear D. This CDR3 region has 14 residues. Trimming took 6 bases from V and 6 from J, leaving 17 bases between them. The DNA of the CDR3 is TGTGCCAGCAGCCTTTCGACTTCCCCCAAGACCCAGTACTTC. Residues: CASSLSTSPKTQYF.

The rearrangement uses TRBV12-3 or TRBV12-4 and TRBJ1-4, with 7 positions matching TRBD1. This CDR3 spans 13 amino acids. V gave up 6 bases and J gave up 5 bases; unmatched junction bases: 3. CDR3 loop: CASRQGGNEKLFF. DNA of the CDR3: TGTGCCAGCAGGCAGGGGGGGAATGAAAAACTGTTTTTT.

This chain links TRBV11-2 with TRBJ1-1; D not certain. This CDR3 has 11 residues. Trimming took off 4 bases at V and 7 bases at J, with 7 bases between the two ends. Germline CDR1 reads SGHAT; CDR2 reads FQNNGV. CDR3 coding DNA: TGTGCCAGCAGCTCCCTTTATGAAGCTTTCTTT. Its protein is CASSSLYEAFF.

This clonotype occurred a few times. The chain links TRBV27 to TRBJ1-5; no firm D call. Germline CDR1 and CDR2: MNHEY and SMNVEV (reference sequence). This CDR3 has 15 residues. V shed 3 bases and J shed 0 bases, with 9 bases lying between them. The CDR3 nucleotides read TGTGCCAGCAGTTTCGGCGGATATAGCAATCAGCCCCAGCATTTT. Translating gives CASSFGGYSNQPQHF.

The genes are TRBV6-6 and TRBJ1-2; D is unresolved. Per the germline V gene, CDR1 is MNHNY and CDR2 is SVGAGI (reference sequence). V gave up 0 bases and J gave up 0 bases, with 11 bases separating them. The CDR3 has 16 amino acids. The CDR3, as DNA: TGTGCCAGCAGTTACTCCGATAAGGCAGCTAACTATGGCTACACCTTC. Translation: CASSYSDKAANYGYTF.

The chain couples TRBV20-1 to TRBJ2-5, with 8 bases identical to TRBD2. The ends lost 3 bases at V and 9 bases at J; junction bases unmatched: 33. CDR1 is DFQATT and CDR2 is SNEGSKA in the germline V gene (reference sequence). This CDR3 contains 21 residues. The CDR3 bases are TGCAGTGCTAGTTCTTTTCGCACGAGCGTTAGTGGAGGACTAGCCCCTCCTCCCCAGTACTTC. As protein: CSASSFRTSVSGGLAPPPQYF.

The rearrangement links TRBV15 to TRBJ1-4; 7 positions agree with TRBD1. The CDR3 covers 14 residues. J was trimmed by 5 bases and V by 9 bases; bases with no gene match: 9. Per the germline V gene, CDR1 is LNHNV and CDR2 is YYDKDF (reference sequence). CDR3: CATTQGTANEKLFF. The CDR3 DNA follows: TGTGCCACGACACAGGGGACGGCAAATGAAAAACTGTTTTTT.

This clonotype was found a few times. The V call is TRBV20-1, the J call TRBJ1-5; the match to TRBD1 covers 7 bases. CDR3 length: 15 residues. CDR1 DFQATT and CDR2 SNEGSKA come from the germline V gene (reference sequence). V trimming: 6 bases; J trimming: 4 bases; junction bases outside the gene matches: 12. For the CDR3, the DNA is TGCAGTGCAATTTTGCCGGGACAGACTAATCAGCCCCAGCATTTT. This encodes CSAILPGQTNQPQHF.

In this sample, this clonotype turned up a few times. The rearrangement uses TRBV6-6 and TRBJ1-5, with no clear D. Trimming stripped 8 bases from V and 9 bases from J, with 14 bases between. Per germline, CDR1 MNHNY and CDR2 SVGAGI (reference sequence). The CDR3 has 12 residues. CDR3 sequence (DNA): TGTGCCAGCGGAGAGTACTATGGGCCCCAGCATTTT. Translation: CASGEYYGPQHF.

This clonotype appeared many times. The chain has TRBV9 and TRBJ2-2, with D perhaps TRBD1 or TRBD2 (5 bases each). With 2 bases removed from V and 4 bases from J, the gap between germline ends came to 9 bases. This CDR3 has 14 amino acids. CDR1 and CDR2 (germline): SGDLS, YYNGEE. DNA for the CDR3: TGTGCCAGCAGCGTCGAGGGGTTCACCGGGGAGCTGTTTTTT. This translates into CASSVEGFTGELFF.

A note on this clonotype: Given the absence of the conserved phenylalanine or tryptophan at the CDR3 end, a read error is likely. Because the CDR3's place on the DNA is in doubt, the DNA is left out and the CDR3 is given as listed by TCRdb. J is TRBJ2-7 and V is TRBV20-1; no check of the table's D call, TRBD2, against the DNA was made. CDR1 and CDR2 (germline): DFQATT, SNEGSKA (reference sequence). The CDR3 totals 10 residues, both ends included. The chain's CDR3 is CSARGLAGEG.

This clonotype occurred a few times. The V call is TRBV6-5, the J call TRBJ2-2; D is ambiguous. Germline V CDR1 and CDR2: MNHEY, SVGAGI. V gave up 4 bases and J gave up 1 base, with 10 bases separating them. CDR3 length: 15 residues. CDR3 sequence: CASSSVLGNTGELFF. CDR3 nucleotide sequence: TGTGCCAGCAGTTCGGTCCTGGGGAACACCGGGGAGCTGTTTTTT.

This clonotype has just a few counts. J is TRBJ1-1 and V is TRBV5-5; 7 nucleotides match TRBD1. This CDR3 is 19 amino acids long. The germline gives CDR1 SGHKS, CDR2 YYEKEE (reference sequence). Losses at the gene ends were 1 base for V and 3 bases for J; bases not matched to a gene: 18. CDR3 sequence reads: CASSLYSGVRGRWHTEAFF. The CDR3 coding sequence is TGTGCCAGCAGCTTGTATTCTGGTGTGAGGGGGCGTTGGCACACTGAAGCTTTCTTT.

This clonotype came up a few times. The chain recombines TRBV18 with TRBJ2-7, with TRBD2 matching 14 bases. The CDR3 has 17 residues. The junction had 6 bases not matched to a gene; V was cut back by 5 bases and J by 0 bases. CDR1 and CDR2 from the germline V gene are KGHSH and LQKENI. CDR3 residues: CASSGGLAGVTSYEQYF. CDR3 nucleotide sequence: TGTGCCAGCTCAGGGGGACTAGCGGGAGTTACCTCCTACGAGCAGTACTTC. Full variable domain (outside the CDR3, taken from reference TRBV18 and TRBJ2-7): NAGVMQNPRHLVRRRGQEARLRCSPMKGHSHVYWYRQLPEEGLKFMVYLQKENIIDESGMPKERFSAEFPKEGPSILRIQQVVRGDSAAYFCASSGGLAGVTSYEQYFGPGTRLTVT.

This clonotype was observed a few times. A read error may produce the germline difference seen at one junction end. This chain links TRBV19 with TRBJ2-4; TRBD1 aligns across 7 bases. CDR3 length: 11 amino acids. CDR1 and CDR2 from the germline V gene are LNHDA and SQIVND (reference sequence). The CDR3 loop reads CASSSAGGPRF. CDR3 in DNA: TGTGCCAGTAGTAGCGCAGGGGGACCCCGCTTC.

This clonotype was counted a few times. This sequence joins TRBV6-2 or TRBV6-3 and TRBJ1-1; D remains unclear. The CDR3 is 15 amino acids. The V end lost 4 bases, the J end lost 0 bases, and 12 bases lay between the germline ends. The V gene's germline CDR1 is MNHEY and CDR2 SVGEGT. CDR3 in DNA: TGTGCCAGCAGTTCTGATTTCTCCATGAACACTGAAGCTTTCTTT. Amino acid sequence: CASSSDFSMNTEAFF.

The J gene is TRBJ2-5, the V gene TRBV2; 13 nucleotides match TRBD2. The germline gives CDR1 SNHLY, CDR2 FYNNEI. There are 15 residues in the CDR3. V dropped 8 bases and J dropped 5; count of bases not matched to a gene: 8. The CDR3 loop is CASCLRLAGGETQYF. The DNA for the CDR3 is TGTGCCAGCTGCTTAAGACTAGCGGGAGGCGAGACCCAGTACTTC. The whole variable domain, filled in from reference TRBV2 and TRBJ2-5, reads EPEVTQTPSHQVTQMGQEVILRCVPISNHLYFYWYRQILGQKVEFLVSFYNNEISEKSEIFDDQFSVERPDGSNFTLKIRSTKLEDSAMYFCASCLRLAGGETQYFGPGTRLLVL.

This clonotype showed up just a few times. V usage is TRBV7-6 and J usage is TRBJ2-1; D might be TRBD1 or TRBD2, each matching 7 bases. The CDR3 loop spans 15 amino acids. CDR1 and CDR2 from the germline V gene are SGHVS and FNYEAQ. The V and J ends lost 5 bases and 0 bases respectively, with 11 bases between them. The CDR3 region has the DNA TGTGCCAGCAGCCAGGGGGGGACCTCCTACAATGAGCAGTTCTTC. Amino acid sequence: CASSQGGTSYNEQFF.

This clonotype turned up a few times. DNA of the CDR3: TGTGCCACCAGCAGAGTAAATGGGGCAGAGACCCAGTACTTC. Amino acids: CATSRVNGAETQYF. V usage is TRBV15 and J usage is TRBJ2-5; TRBD1 might be the D (5 bases). This CDR3 contains 14 residues. CDR1 and CDR2 from the germline V gene are LNHNV and YYDKDF (reference sequence). V lost 1 base, J lost 4 bases, and 10 bases lay in between.